A selection of T cell receptor beta chains follows, all from one sample in a study of blood T cell repertoires in COVID-19. Here immunoSEQ multiplex PCR was the method, and the copy in TCRdb shows in-frame clones only, minus some. The table lists fewer than 55,000 clones, roughly 79% of them singletons, with 20% to 25% in the top ten. Specimen: peripheral blood. All receptors derive from a woman older than 75 with COVID-19, enrolled during active disease. Both conserved end residues are part of each CDR3. The D gene is left open where the match is weak. Clone size is not always given. Where it is, it says once, few, many or a class for expanded clones.

>TRBJ2-1|NA|TRBV7-2|TRBD2
CASSHSGTSWEFF
TGTGCCAGCAGCCACTCCGGGACTAGCTGGGAGTTCTTC
>TRBJ1-2|NA|TRBV7-8|NA
CASSLTTTNYGYTF
TGTGCCAGCAGCTTAACGACTACTAACTATGGCTACACCTTC
>TRBJ2-4|NA|TRBV27|TRBD1
CASSADRGQNIQYF
TGTGCCAGCAGTGCAGACAGGGGACAAAACATTCAGTACTTC
>TRBJ2-7|NA|TRBV3-1/TRBV3-2|TRBD2
CASSQTSGRSYEQYF
TGTGCCAGCAGCCAGACTAGCGGGAGGTCCTACGAGCAGTACTTC
>TRBJ1-4|few|TRBV27|NA
CASRGQVNEKLFF
TGTGCCAGCAGGGGTCAGGTCAATGAAAAACTGTTTTTT
>TRBJ2-3|NA|TRBV6-1|NA
CASSELLTDTQYF
TGTGCCAGCAGTGAATTATTGACAGATACGCAGTATTTT
>TRBJ2-5|NA|TRBV2|NA
CASSERETQYF
TGTGCCAGCAGTGAGCGGGAGACCCAGTACTTC
>TRBJ2-7|NA|TRBV5-6|TRBD2
CASSPTTGGKAYEQYF
TGTGCCAGCAGCCCAACCACGGGAGGGAAGGCTTACGAGCAGTACTTC
>TRBJ2-2|NA|TRBV6-5|NA
CASLPGRQNTGELFF
TGTGCCAGCCTCCCAGGCAGACAAAACACCGGGGAGCTGTTTTTT
>TRBJ2-7|NA|TRBV7-2|TRBD2
CASSLVVSLAGPYEQYF
TGTGCCAGCAGCTTAGTTGTATCACTAGCGGGCCCCTACGAGCAGTACTTC
>TRBJ1-1|NA|TRBV19|NA
CASTAATRMNTEAFF
TGTGCCAGTACCGCGGCCACGAGGATGAACACTGAAGCTTTCTTT
>TRBJ2-7|NA|TRBV18|TRBD1
CASSRDSQNEQYF
TGTGCCAGCTCTCGGGACAGCCAAAACGAGCAGTACTTC
>TRBJ1-2|NA|TRBV18|NA
CASSLPQGSGNYTF
TGTGCCAGCTCACTACCACAGGGTTCCGGAAACTACACCTTC
>TRBJ2-1|NA|TRBV28|NA
CASSFMGAAGNEQFF
TGTGCCAGCAGTTTTATGGGCGCCGCGGGCAATGAGCAGTTCTTC
>TRBJ1-3|NA|TRBV2|NA
CASSPLGSGNTIYF
TGTGCCAGCAGCCCCTTGGGCTCAGGAAACACCATATATTTT
>TRBJ2-5|NA|TRBV7-9|NA
CASSFRLGGQETQYF
TGTGCCAGCAGCTTCAGGCTCGGGGGCCAAGAGACCCAGTACTTC
>TRBJ1-6|NA|TRBV2|TRBD1
CASSGQTGTHSPLHF
TGTGCCAGCAGTGGCCAGACAGGGACCCATTCACCCCTCCACTTT
>TRBJ2-7|NA|TRBV5-1|TRBD1
CASSSLGGQAQEQYF
TGCGCCAGCAGCTCCCTGGGGGGACAGGCCCAGGAGCAGTACTTC
>TRBJ1-5|NA|TRBV12-3/TRBV12-4|TRBD1
CASSQGAHQPQHF
TGTGCCAGCAGTCAGGGGGCTCATCAGCCCCAGCATTTT
>TRBJ1-5|NA|TRBV7-9|TRBD1
CASSLDPTGSNQPQHF
TGTGCCAGCAGCTTAGATCCGACAGGGAGCAATCAGCCCCAGCATTTT
>TRBJ2-7|NA|TRBV7-8|TRBD2
CASSLGTSGTRSYEQYF
TGTGCCAGCAGCCTAGGGACTAGCGGGACCCGAAGCTACGAGCAGTACTTC
>TRBJ2-3|NA|TRBV29-1|NA
CSVAGGAEDTQYF
TGCAGCGTTGCTGGGGGGGCAGAAGATACGCAGTATTTT
>TRBJ1-2|few|TRBV27|TRBD1
CASGFPGGNYGYTF
TGTGCCAGCGGATTTCCAGGGGGCAACTATGGCTACACCTTC
>TRBJ1-1|NA|TRBV6-6|NA
CASSYGGGGNTEAFF
TGTGCCAGCAGTTACGGGGGGGGTGGGAACACTGAAGCTTTCTTT
>TRBJ2-2|NA|TRBV7-2|NA
CASSLPPGELFF
TGTGCCAGCAGCCTTCCCCCCGGGGAGCTGTTTTTT
>TRBJ1-2|once|TRBV6-1|NA
CASSEARGGRANYGYTF
TGTGCCAGCAGTGAAGCACGCGGGGGCAGGGCTAACTATGGCTACACCTTC
>TRBJ2-1|NA|TRBV11-3|NA
CASSSSPYNEQFF
TGTGCCAGCAGCTCGTCCCCCTACAATGAGCAGTTCTTC
>TRBJ1-1|NA|TRBV18|NA
CASSRDISSPNAEAFF
TGTGCCAGCTCACGGGACATTAGTTCCCCAAATGCTGAAGCTTTCTTT
>TRBJ1-2|NA|TRBV5-4|TRBD1
CASSWVQGPGYTF
TGTGCCAGCAGCTGGGTACAGGGGCCTGGCTACACCTTC
>TRBJ2-7|NA|TRBV9|NA
CASSVQAEGTYEQYF
TGTGCCAGCAGCGTCCAGGCCGAGGGAACCTACGAGCAGTACTTC
>TRBJ2-3|NA|TRBV27|TRBD1
CASSLRGQGPLTDTQYF
TGTGCCAGCAGTTTACGCGGACAGGGGCCCTTGACAGATACGCAGTATTTT
>TRBJ1-1|NA|TRBV7-9|NA
CASSARVEAFF
TGTGCCAGCAGCGCCCGAGTCGAAGCTTTCTTT
>TRBJ1-5|NA|TRBV2|NA
CASRPGGLQPQHF
TGTGCCAGCAGACCTGGGGGGTTACAGCCCCAGCATTTT
>TRBJ2-3|NA|TRBV6-4|TRBD1
CASSEQGARTDTQYF
TGTGCCAGCAGTGAACAGGGGGCTCGCACAGATACGCAGTATTTT
>TRBJ2-3|NA|TRBV24-1|TRBD2
CATSDWTSGRIDTQYF
TGTGCCACCAGTGATTGGACTAGCGGGAGGATTGATACGCAGTATTTT
>TRBJ2-2|NA|TRBV10-3|TRBD2
CAISEPGLAGSDGLFF
TGTGCCATCAGTGAGCCGGGACTAGCGGGATCGGATGGGCTGTTTTTT
>TRBJ2-7|NA|TRBV13|NA
CASSFRSEQYF
TGTGCCAGCAGCTTTAGAAGCGAGCAGTACTTC
>TRBJ2-7|NA|TRBV29-1|TRBD2
CSVEGLAGAYEQYF
TGCAGCGTTGAGGGACTAGCGGGGGCCTACGAGCAGTACTTC
>TRBJ2-5|NA|TRBV9|TRBD2
CASSSPGLAGVETQYF
TGTGCCAGCAGCTCCCCCGGACTAGCGGGAGTGGAGACCCAGTACTTC
>TRBJ2-1|NA|TRBV4-2|TRBD2
CASSLLGTSGRIEQFF
TGTGCCAGCAGCCTTCTCGGGACTAGCGGGAGAATTGAGCAGTTCTTC
>TRBJ1-1|NA|TRBV7-6|TRBD1
CASSSSGGNTEAFF
TGTGCCAGCAGCTCATCAGGGGGTAACACTGAAGCTTTCTTT
>TRBJ2-1|NA|TRBV11-2|TRBD2
CASSLDLAGGYNEQFF
TGTGCCAGCAGCTTAGATCTAGCGGGAGGGTACAATGAGCAGTTCTTC
>TRBJ1-5|NA|TRBV10-2|NA
CASSQGSWSPQHF
TGCGCCAGCAGTCAGGGGTCTTGGTCGCCCCAGCATTTT
>TRBJ1-2|few|TRBV5-1|NA
CASSFLSANYGYTF
TGCGCCAGCAGCTTCCTGTCGGCTAACTATGGCTACACCTTC
>TRBJ1-2|NA|TRBV11-2|TRBD1
CASSLVRGGASYGYTF
TGTGCCAGCAGCTTAGTTAGAGGGGGCGCGAGCTATGGCTACACCTTC